The T cell receptor (beta chain) under discussion was sequenced for a study of T cell responses to AZD1222 COVID-19 vaccine. Trimming left V 4 bases short and J 9 bases short, with 7 bases between. Germline CDR1 reads MNHEY; CDR2 reads SMNVEV (reference sequence). The CDR3 consists of 11 residues. Concerning this clone: Its antigen is currently unknown.

Notes on the study in general: The donors showed a predominance of white British ancestry and of females, with possible underestimation of clonal diversity.

Some clones are missing from TCRdb's copy, which holds only in-frame ones; the method was immunoSEQ multiplex PCR. The data contain roughly 130,000 clones, roughly 93% of them singletons. This clonotype was sampled from an adult in good health. Specimen: peripheral blood, collected on day 0 of AZD1222 vaccination. The rearrangement joins TRBV27 to TRBJ2-1; D not resolved. CDR3 nucleotide sequence: TGTGCCAGCAGTTCATCCAGTGAGCAGTTCTTC. It encodes CASSSSSEQFF.